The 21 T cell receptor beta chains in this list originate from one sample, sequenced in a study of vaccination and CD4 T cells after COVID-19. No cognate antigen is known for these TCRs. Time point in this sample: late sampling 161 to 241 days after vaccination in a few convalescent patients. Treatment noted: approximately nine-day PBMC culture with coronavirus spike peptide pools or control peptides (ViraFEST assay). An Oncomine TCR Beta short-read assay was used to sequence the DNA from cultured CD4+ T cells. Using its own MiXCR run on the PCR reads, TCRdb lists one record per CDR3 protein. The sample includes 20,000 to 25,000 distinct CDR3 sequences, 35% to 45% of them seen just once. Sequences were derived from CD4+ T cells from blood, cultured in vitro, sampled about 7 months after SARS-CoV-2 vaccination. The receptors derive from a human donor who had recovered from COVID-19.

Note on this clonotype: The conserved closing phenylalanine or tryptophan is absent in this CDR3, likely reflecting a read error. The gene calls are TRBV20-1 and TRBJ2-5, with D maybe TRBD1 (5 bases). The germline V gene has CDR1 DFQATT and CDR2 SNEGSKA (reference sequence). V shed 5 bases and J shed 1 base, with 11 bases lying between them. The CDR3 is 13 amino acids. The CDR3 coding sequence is TGCAGTGCTCCTAGACAGCCCCAAGAGACCCAGTACCTC. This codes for CSAPRQPQETQYL.

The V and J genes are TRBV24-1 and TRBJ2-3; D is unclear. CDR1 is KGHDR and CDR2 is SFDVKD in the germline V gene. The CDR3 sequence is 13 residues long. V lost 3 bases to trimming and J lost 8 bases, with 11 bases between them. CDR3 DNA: TGTGCCACCAGTGATCCTCGCTTAGGTACGCAGTATTTT. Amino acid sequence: CATSDPRLGTQYF.

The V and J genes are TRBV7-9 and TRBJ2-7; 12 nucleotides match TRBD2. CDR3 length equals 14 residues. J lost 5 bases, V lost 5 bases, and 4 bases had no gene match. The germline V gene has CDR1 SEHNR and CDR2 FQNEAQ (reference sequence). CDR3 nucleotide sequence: TGTGCCAGCAGCCGACTAGCGGGAGTCCACGAGCAGTACTTC. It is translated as CASSRLAGVHEQYF.

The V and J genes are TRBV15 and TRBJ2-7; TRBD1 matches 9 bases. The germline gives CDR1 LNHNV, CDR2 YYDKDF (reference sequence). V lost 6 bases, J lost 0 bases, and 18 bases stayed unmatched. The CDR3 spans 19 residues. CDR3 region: CATSSTDRGETRYSYEQYF. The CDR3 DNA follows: TGTGCCACCAGTTCGACGGACAGGGGCGAAACCCGATACTCCTACGAGCAGTACTTC.

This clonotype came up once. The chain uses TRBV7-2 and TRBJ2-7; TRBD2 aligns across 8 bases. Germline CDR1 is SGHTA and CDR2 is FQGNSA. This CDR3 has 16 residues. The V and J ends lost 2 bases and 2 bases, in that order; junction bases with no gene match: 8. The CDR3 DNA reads TGTGCCAGCAGCTTAACCGGAGCGGGGGAGACCTACGAGCAGTACTTC. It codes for CASSLTGAGETYEQYF.

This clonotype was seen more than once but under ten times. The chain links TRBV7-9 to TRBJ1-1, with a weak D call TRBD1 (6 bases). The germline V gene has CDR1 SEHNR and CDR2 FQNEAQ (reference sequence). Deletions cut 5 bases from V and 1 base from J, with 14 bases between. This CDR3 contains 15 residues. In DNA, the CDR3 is TGTGCCAGCAGCGCGGAGGGACATAAGAACACTGAAGCTTTCTTT. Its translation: CASSAEGHKNTEAFF.

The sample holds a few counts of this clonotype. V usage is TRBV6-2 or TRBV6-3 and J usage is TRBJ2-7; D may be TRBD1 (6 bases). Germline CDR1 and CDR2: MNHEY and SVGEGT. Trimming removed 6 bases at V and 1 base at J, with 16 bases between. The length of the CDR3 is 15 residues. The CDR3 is CASRRWTAQSYEQYF. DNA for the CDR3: TGTGCCAGCAGGCGCTGGACAGCCCAATCCTACGAGCAGTACTTC.

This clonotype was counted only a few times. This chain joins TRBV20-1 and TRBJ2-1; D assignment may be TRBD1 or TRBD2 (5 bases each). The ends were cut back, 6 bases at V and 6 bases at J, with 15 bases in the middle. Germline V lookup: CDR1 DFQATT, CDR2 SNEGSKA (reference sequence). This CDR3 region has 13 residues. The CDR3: CSAWDPRGNEQFF. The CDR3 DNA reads TGCAGTGCCTGGGACCCCCGAGGCAATGAGCAGTTCTTC.

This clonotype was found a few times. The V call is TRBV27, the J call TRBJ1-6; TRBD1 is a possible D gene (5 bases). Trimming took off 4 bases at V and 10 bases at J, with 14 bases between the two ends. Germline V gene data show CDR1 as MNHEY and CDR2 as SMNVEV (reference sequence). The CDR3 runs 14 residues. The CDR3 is CASSYEGLGSPLHF. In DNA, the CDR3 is TGTGCCAGCAGTTACGAGGGGTTGGGGTCACCCCTCCACTTT.

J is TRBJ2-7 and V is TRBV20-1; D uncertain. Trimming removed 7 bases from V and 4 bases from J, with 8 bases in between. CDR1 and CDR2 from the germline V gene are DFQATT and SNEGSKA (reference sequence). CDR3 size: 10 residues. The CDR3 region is CSGSPYEQYF. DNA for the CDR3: TGCAGTGGCTCACCGTACGAGCAGTACTTC.

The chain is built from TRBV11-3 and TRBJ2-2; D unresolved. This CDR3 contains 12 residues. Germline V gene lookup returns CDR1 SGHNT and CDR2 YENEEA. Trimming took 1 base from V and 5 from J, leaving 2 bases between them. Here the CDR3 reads CASSLVTGELFF. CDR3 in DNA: TGTGCCAGCAGCTTAGTGACCGGGGAGCTGTTTTTT.

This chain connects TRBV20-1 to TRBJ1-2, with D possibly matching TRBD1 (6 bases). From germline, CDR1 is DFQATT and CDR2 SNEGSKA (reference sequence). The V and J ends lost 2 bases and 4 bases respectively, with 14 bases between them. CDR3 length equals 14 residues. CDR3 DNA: TGCAGTGCTAGAAGAGACAGGATCGCCTATGGCTACACCTTC. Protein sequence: CSARRDRIAYGYTF.

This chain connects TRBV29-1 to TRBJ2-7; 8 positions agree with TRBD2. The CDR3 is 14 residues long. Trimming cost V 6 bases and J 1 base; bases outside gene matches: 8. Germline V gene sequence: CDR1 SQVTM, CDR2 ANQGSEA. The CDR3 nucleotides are TGCAGCGTGGCCCGGGGGGGGGAATCCTACGAGCAGTACTTC. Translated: CSVARGGESYEQYF.

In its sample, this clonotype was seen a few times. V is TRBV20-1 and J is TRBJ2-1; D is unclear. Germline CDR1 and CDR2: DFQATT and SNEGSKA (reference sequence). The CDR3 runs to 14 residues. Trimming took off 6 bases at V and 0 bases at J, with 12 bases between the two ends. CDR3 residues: CSAGGGRSYNEQFF. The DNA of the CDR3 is TGCAGTGCCGGCGGCGGTCGCTCCTACAATGAGCAGTTCTTC.

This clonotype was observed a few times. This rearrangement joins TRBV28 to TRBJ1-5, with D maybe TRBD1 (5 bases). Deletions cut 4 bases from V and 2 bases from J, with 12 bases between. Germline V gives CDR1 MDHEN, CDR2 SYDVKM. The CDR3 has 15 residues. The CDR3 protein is CASSYSRAGNQPQHF. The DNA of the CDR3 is TGTGCCAGCAGTTATAGCAGGGCGGGCAATCAGCCCCAGCATTTT. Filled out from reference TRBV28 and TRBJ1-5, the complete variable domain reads DVKVTQSSRYLVKRTGEKVFLECVQDMDHENMFWYRQDPGLGLRLIYFSYDVKMKEKGDIPEGYSVSREKKERFSLILESASTNQTSMYLCASSYSRAGNQPQHFGDGTRLSIL.

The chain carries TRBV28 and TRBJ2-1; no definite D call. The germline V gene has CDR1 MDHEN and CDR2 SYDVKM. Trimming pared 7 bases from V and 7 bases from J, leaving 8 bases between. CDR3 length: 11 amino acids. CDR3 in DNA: TGTGCCAGCATTAACGCAAATGAGCAGTTCTTC. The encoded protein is CASINANEQFF.

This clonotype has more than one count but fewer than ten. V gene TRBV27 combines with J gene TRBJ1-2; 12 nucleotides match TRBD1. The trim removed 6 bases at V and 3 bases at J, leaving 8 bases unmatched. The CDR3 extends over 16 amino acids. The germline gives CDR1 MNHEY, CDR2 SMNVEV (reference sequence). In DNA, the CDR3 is TGTGCCAGCAGCCAAGCGGGGACAGGGGGCTACTATGGCTACACCTTC. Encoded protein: CASSQAGTGGYYGYTF.

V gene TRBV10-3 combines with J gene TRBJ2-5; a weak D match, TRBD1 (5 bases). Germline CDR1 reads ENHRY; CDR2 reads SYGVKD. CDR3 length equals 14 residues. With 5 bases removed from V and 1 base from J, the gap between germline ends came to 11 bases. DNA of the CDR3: TGTGCCATCAGTCCCAGGGAAAGCCAAGAGACCCAGTACTTC. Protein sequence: CAISPRESQETQYF.

CDR3 loop: CASRLGGLVDTQYF. The CDR3 nucleotides read TGTGCCAGCAGGCTCGGGGGTTTGGTTGATACGCAGTATTTT. This chain joins TRBV27 and TRBJ2-3; D is possibly TRBD2 (6 bases). V lost 6 bases and J 6 bases, leaving 16 bases between the germline ends. The length of the CDR3 is 14 residues. Germline V CDR1 and CDR2: MNHEY, SMNVEV (reference sequence).

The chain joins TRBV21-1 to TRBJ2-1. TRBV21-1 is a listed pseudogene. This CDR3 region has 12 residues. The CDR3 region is CASSKLLGGQFF. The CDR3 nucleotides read TGTGCCAGCAGCAAACTTTTAGGTGGGCAGTTCTTC.

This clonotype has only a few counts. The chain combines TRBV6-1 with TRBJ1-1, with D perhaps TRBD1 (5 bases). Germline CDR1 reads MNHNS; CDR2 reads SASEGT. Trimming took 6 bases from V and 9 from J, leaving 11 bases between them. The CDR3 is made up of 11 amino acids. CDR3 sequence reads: CASSGTEKAFF. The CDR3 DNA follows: TGTGCCAGCAGCGGGACGGAGAAAGCTTTCTTT.